The 9 T cell receptor beta chains given below trace back to one sample, sequenced in a study of cytomegalovirus exposure and HLA in healthy donors. A multiplex PCR was run with 60 Vbeta primers and 13 Jbeta primers. Sequencing was performed with immunoSEQ multiplex PCR; in TCRdb, only in-frame clones are kept and a portion is missing. The sample has about 130,000 clones; around 77% are singletons. Sequenced: PBMCs. These receptors originate from a woman aged 50 to 65 in good health and CMV-seronegative.

CDR3 loop: CASSLDGGLAGTLEQYF. In DNA form, the CDR3 reads TGTGCCAGCAGCTTAGATGGTGGACTAGCGGGTACTCTGGAGCAGTACTTC. The rearrangement joins TRBV7-2 to TRBJ2-7, with TRBD2 matching 11 bases. CDR1 SGHTA and CDR2 FQGNSA come from the germline V gene. J lost 7 bases, V lost 1 base, and 12 bases had no gene match. The CDR3 is 17 amino acids.

This chain joins TRBV4-1 and TRBJ1-1; D may be TRBD1 (5 bases). This CDR3 spans 14 amino acids. Germline V CDR1 and CDR2: MGHRA, YSYEKL. The V and J ends lost 3 bases and 4 bases respectively, with 12 bases between them. CDR3 sequence: CASSQGGTGTEAFF. CDR3 bases: TGCGCCAGCAGCCAGGGGGGGACGGGCACTGAAGCTTTCTTT.

J is TRBJ1-3 and V is TRBV19; perhaps TRBD1 as D (6 bases). The ends were cut back, 8 bases at V and 2 bases at J, with 10 bases in the middle. The CDR3 is made up of 13 amino acids. Germline CDR1 and CDR2: LNHDA and SQIVND (reference sequence). CDR3 sequence (DNA): TGTGCCAGTTCTGGGACACCTGGAAACACCATATATTTT. Protein: CASSGTPGNTIYF.

The chain links TRBV5-1 to TRBJ2-6, with TRBD1 identical over 8 bases. Germline lookup yields CDR1 SGHRS and CDR2 YFSETQ. V was clipped by 0 bases and J by 0 bases; unmatched bases: 8. The CDR3 has 19 amino acids. The CDR3 DNA is TGCGCCAGCAGCTTGGGGACAGGGTCCACCCTCTCTGGGGCCAACGTCCTGACTTTC. Protein sequence: CASSLGTGSTLSGANVLTF.

The gene calls are TRBV28 and TRBJ2-1, with 12 bases identical to TRBD2. The V segment lost 2 bases and the J segment 7 bases; nucleotides outside the gene matches: 6. Germline assignment: CDR1 MDHEN and CDR2 SYDVKM. The CDR3 runs 16 residues. CDR3 sequence reads: CASSLMGLAGANEQFF. CDR3 sequence (DNA): TGTGCCAGCAGTTTAATGGGACTAGCGGGTGCTAATGAGCAGTTCTTC.

This sequence joins TRBV12-2 and TRBJ2-3; no check of the table's D call, TRBD2, against the DNA was made. TRBV12-2 is assigned pseudogene status. The CDR3 loop spans 18 amino acids. The CDR3 is CASRLDALAGVFKHTQYF. CDR3 in DNA: TGTGCAAGTCGCTTAGATGCGCTAGCGGGAGTCTTCAAACATACGCAGTATTTT.

The genes are TRBV14 and TRBJ2-3; possible D gene TRBD1, 5 bases. Germline values: CDR1 SGHDN, CDR2 FVKESK. Trimming removed 0 bases from V and 4 bases from J, with 11 bases in between. The CDR3 spans 15 residues. For the CDR3, the DNA is TGTGCCAGCAGCCAAGATCTTCGGACACCAGATACGCAGTATTTT. It translates to CASSQDLRTPDTQYF.

A word on this clone: This may stem from a read error, because a much larger clone lies one nucleotide away. The chain couples TRBV5-1 to TRBJ2-5; D is ambiguous. The DNA end lines up better with TRBJ2-7; the J call may be wrong. This CDR3 region has 12 residues. Per the germline V gene, CDR1 is SGHRS and CDR2 is YFSETQ. Here the CDR3 DNA reads TGCGCCAGCAGCTTGGGGGCCTACGAGCAGTACTTC. The encoded protein is CASSLGAYEQYF.

This clone has just one count. The chain combines TRBV6-4 with TRBJ1-2, with D maybe TRBD1 (5 bases). Germline values: CDR1 MRHNA, CDR2 SNTAGT. V dropped 9 bases and J dropped 2 bases, with 10 bases sitting between them. This CDR3 has 12 amino acids. CDR3 bases: TGTGCCAGTTCGGCAGGGAACTATGGCTACACCTTC. The encoded protein is CASSAGNYGYTF.